The next 2 T cell receptor beta chains were all read from a single sample in a study of blood T cell repertoires in COVID-19. Sequenced by immunoSEQ multiplex PCR; TCRdb stores in-frame clones only, minus some. Of 150,000 to 200,000 clones in the sample, 70% to 90% were seen once. The sample was peripheral blood. The origin of the receptors is a man aged 50-60 years with active or convalescent COVID-19.

This chain uses TRBV10-1 with TRBJ1-4, with 12 nucleotides matching TRBD1. V shed 3 bases, J shed 7 bases, and the junction held 15 bases outside the gene matches. Germline V gives CDR1 WNHNN, CDR2 SYGVQD (reference sequence). CDR3 size: 19 residues. The CDR3 is CASSEGPGTGGRDGEKLFF. Written as DNA, the CDR3 is TGCGCCAGCAGTGAAGGTCCCGGGACAGGGGGCCGAGATGGTGAAAAACTGTTTTTT.

Written as DNA, the CDR3 is TGCGCCAGCAGCTTGGGGGGACAGCCCTCCTACAATGAGCAGTTCTTC. It yields the protein CASSLGGQPSYNEQFF. The rearrangement links TRBV5-1 to TRBJ2-1; 7 bases line up with TRBD1. Germline V CDR1 and CDR2: SGHRS, YFSETQ. The V segment lost 0 bases and the J segment 0 bases; nucleotides outside the gene matches: 3. There are 16 residues in the CDR3.